Each of the 30 T cell receptor beta chains below was sequenced from the same sample in a study of blood T cells in healthy people across ages. A second PCR, run for about 7 to 11 cycles, used a sample-barcoded 5' primer plus a J-beta primer mix. Each CDR3 protein gets one entry after TCRdb re-called the 5' RACE reads with MiXCR. The sample records over a million distinct CDR3 sequences, over 35% being singletons. Sequenced material: blood. The origin of the receptors is a woman aged 55-69 years in good health.

The genes are TRBV7-2 and TRBJ1-5; TRBD1 matches 8 bases. V trimming: 4 bases; J trimming: 7 bases; junction bases outside the gene matches: 9. The CDR3 loop spans 15 amino acids. Germline CDR1 and CDR2: SGHTA and FQGNSA. The CDR3 DNA is TGTGCCAGCAGCTACCAGGACAGGGTAGGACAGCCCCAGCATTTT. Its translation is CASSYQDRVGQPQHF.

This clonotype was seen only once. One end of the junction varies from germline; a read error may be responsible. The chain couples TRBV7-2 to TRBJ1-4, with a tentative D call TRBD1 (6 bases). Germline V gene lookup returns CDR1 SGHTA and CDR2 FQGNSA. This CDR3 comprises 14 residues. The DNA of the CDR3 is TGTGCCAGCAGCTCGACAGGAAACGCTGAAAAACCGTTTTTT. Amino acid sequence: CASSSTGNAEKPFF.

The J gene is TRBJ2-7, the V gene TRBV25-1; TRBD2 agrees at 8 bases. The CDR3 is 18 amino acids. V trimming: 4 bases; J trimming: 9 bases; junction bases outside the gene matches: 23. CDR1 and CDR2 from the germline V gene are MGHDK and SYGVNS. The CDR3 coding sequence is TGTGCCAGCAGTGCCCAAGGGGGTGCGGGAGGCCTCCCACGGGGGCAGTACTTC. It codes for CASSAQGGAGGLPRGQYF.

To note about this clonotype: This may stem from a read error, because a much larger clone lies one nucleotide away. This sequence joins TRBV5-1 and TRBJ2-5; D is uncertain. CDR3 size: 16 residues. Germline assignment: CDR1 SGHRS and CDR2 YFSETQ. The germline V and J ends were trimmed by 1 base and 11 bases, with 24 bases remaining between them. This chain's CDR3 is CASSLLVASASNEQYF. CDR3 bases: TGCGCCAGCAGCTTGCTCGTCGCGAGCGCAAGCAATGAGCAGTACTTC.

V usage is TRBV28 and J usage is TRBJ2-3, with 9 nucleotides matching TRBD2. The V gene's germline CDR1 is MDHEN and CDR2 SYDVKM. V shed 2 bases, J shed 5 bases, and the junction held 11 bases outside the gene matches. This CDR3 is 17 amino acids long. CDR3 amino acids: CASSLAPGLAKGDTQYF. The CDR3 region has the DNA TGTGCCAGCAGTTTAGCCCCGGGACTAGCTAAGGGAGATACGCAGTATTTT. Complete variable domain (other parts from reference TRBV28 and TRBJ2-3): DVKVTQSSRYLVKRTGEKVFLECVQDMDHENMFWYRQDPGLGLRLIYFSYDVKMKEKGDIPEGYSVSREKKERFSLILESASTNQTSMYLCASSLAPGLAKGDTQYFGPGTRLTVL.

The chain links TRBV5-5 to TRBJ2-6, with D possibly being TRBD2 (6 bases). The V end was cut by 4 bases, the J end by 2 bases, with 7 bases between. The CDR3 is made up of 14 amino acids. The germline CDR1 and CDR2 sequences are SGHKS and YYEKEE (reference sequence). CDR3 bases: TGTGCCAGCAGCCGGACTACTGGGGCCAACGTCCTGACTTTC. Its protein is CASSRTTGANVLTF.

The chain joins TRBV9 to TRBJ2-1; D not certain. Between the trimmed V and J ends, which lost 1 base and 0 bases, there was a span of 17 bases. From germline, CDR1 is SGDLS and CDR2 YYNGEE. The CDR3 loop spans 18 amino acids. CDR3 sequence: CASSVRPTDTYSYNEQFF. The CDR3 coding sequence is TGTGCCAGCAGCGTAAGGCCCACAGACACTTACTCCTACAATGAGCAGTTCTTC.

This clonotype was counted a few times. The chain recombines TRBV7-6 with TRBJ2-1; the D is unclear. V was clipped by 3 bases and J by 8 bases, with 11 bases between them. CDR3 length equals 13 residues. Germline V CDR1 and CDR2: SGHVS, FNYEAQ. The CDR3 here is CASSFPGAHEQFF. The CDR3 nucleotides are TGTGCCAGCAGCTTCCCGGGTGCCCATGAGCAGTTCTTC.

About this clonotype: A much larger clone differs from this one at a single base, so this may be a read error. This sequence joins TRBV6-9 and TRBJ2-7; TRBD2 aligns across 7 bases. CDR1 is MNHGY and CDR2 is SVAAGI in the germline V gene. The CDR3 has 13 residues. The chain's CDR3 is CATAGTKTYERYF. Here the CDR3 DNA reads TGTGCCACCGCCGGGACTAAGACCTACGAGCGGTACTTC.

This clonotype was seen a handful of times. The V call is TRBV29-1, the J call TRBJ1-2; no clear D gene. In germline, CDR1 is SQVTM, CDR2 ANQGSEA. Trimming pared 3 bases from V and 4 bases from J, leaving 9 bases between. The CDR3 has 12 residues. DNA for the CDR3: TGCAGCGTTGAGTCACAGCTCTATGGCTACACCTTC. This encodes CSVESQLYGYTF.

This clonotype was counted a single time. The J gene is TRBJ2-4, the V gene TRBV6-5; 9 bases match TRBD2. The junction had 1 base not matched to a gene; V was cut back by 2 bases and J by 2 bases. The germline gives CDR1 MNHEY, CDR2 SVGAGI. The CDR3 is 15 residues long. The CDR3 DNA reads as TGTGCCAGCAGTTACGCGGGAGGGACCAAAAACATTCAGTACTTC. This gives the protein CASSYAGGTKNIQYF.

The chain employs TRBV29-1 and TRBJ2-7, with 7 bases identical to TRBD2. The CDR3 is made up of 13 amino acids. Losses at the gene ends were 4 bases for V and 4 bases for J; bases not matched to a gene: 7. The germline CDR1 and CDR2 sequences are SQVTM and ANQGSEA. In nucleotides, the CDR3 is TGCAGCGTTGGGGCGGGAGTGTGGTACGAGCAGTACTTC. Translated, it gives CSVGAGVWYEQYF.

V gene TRBV10-3 combines with J gene TRBJ1-2; TRBD1 agrees at 10 bases. The CDR3 consists of 14 residues. With 6 bases clipped from V and 4 bases from J, the junction kept 5 bases outside the gene matches. Germline CDR1 is ENHRY and CDR2 is SYGVKD. CDR3 loop: CAIRETGGFYGYTF. The CDR3 DNA follows: TGTGCCATCAGAGAGACAGGGGGCTTCTATGGCTACACCTTC.

Many counts were recorded for this clonotype. The chain joins TRBV20-1 to TRBJ2-5, with no clear D. CDR1 is DFQATT and CDR2 is SNEGSKA in the germline V gene (reference sequence). Trimming took 3 bases from V and 3 from J, leaving 5 bases between them. There are 11 residues in the CDR3. CDR3 protein: CSASGEETQYF. The CDR3 DNA reads TGCAGTGCTAGCGGAGAAGAGACCCAGTACTTC.

This clonotype was seen once. V usage is TRBV7-2 and J usage is TRBJ2-2; D ambiguous. Germline assignment: CDR1 SGHTA and CDR2 FQGNSA. The CDR3 runs 12 residues. V lost 5 bases and J 6 bases, leaving 7 bases between the germline ends. CDR3 bases: TGTGCCAGCAGCCGGCGCTCCGGGGAGCTGTTTTTT. Amino acids: CASSRRSGELFF. The full variable domain, with the rest looked up from reference TRBV7-2 and TRBJ2-2, is GAGVSQSPSNKVTEKGKDVELRCDPISGHTALYWYRQSLGQGLEFLIYFQGNSAPDKSGLPSDRFSAERTGGSVSTLTIQRTQQEDSAVYLCASSRRSGELFFGEGSRLTVL.

This chain uses TRBV20-1 with TRBJ1-5, with D unresolved. The V end was cut by 0 bases, the J end by 7 bases, with 13 bases between. Germline CDR1 and CDR2: DFQATT and SNEGSKA (reference sequence). CDR3 length: 14 amino acids. The CDR3 sequence is CSARDLRPSQPQHF. The CDR3 DNA sequence: TGCAGTGCTAGAGATTTGAGGCCTTCGCAGCCCCAGCATTTT.

This clonotype was detected a few times. This chain uses TRBV20-1 with TRBJ1-1, with TRBD1 as a possible D gene (6 bases). Germline CDR1 and CDR2: DFQATT and SNEGSKA (reference sequence). CDR3 length: 14 amino acids. V dropped 6 bases and J dropped 10 bases, with 24 bases sitting between them. The CDR3 here is CSAYRAPYSARAFF. CDR3 coding DNA: TGCAGTGCATACAGGGCCCCGTATTCCGCGCGAGCTTTCTTT.

This clonotype was picked up many times. The chain employs TRBV5-1 and TRBJ1-2, with D possibly matching TRBD1 (5 bases). V gave up 1 base and J gave up 3 bases, with 7 bases separating them. This CDR3 has 13 residues. Germline CDR1 and CDR2: SGHRS and YFSETQ. The DNA of the CDR3 is TGCGCCAGCAGCTTGAGACAGTACTATGGCTACACCTTC. This sequence encodes CASSLRQYYGYTF. The whole variable domain, remainder taken from reference TRBV5-1 and TRBJ1-2, is KAGVTQTPRYLIKTRGQQVTLSCSPISGHRSVSWYQQTPGQGLQFLFEYFSETQRNKGNFPGRFSGRQFSNSRSEMNVSTLELGDSALYLCASSLRQYYGYTFGSGTRLTVV.

This chain links TRBV7-9 with TRBJ2-3, with no clear D. Deletions cut 1 base from V and 2 bases from J, with 7 bases between. The CDR3 is made up of 14 amino acids. Looked up from germline, CDR1 is SEHNR and CDR2 is FQNEAQ (reference sequence). In DNA form, the CDR3 reads TGTGCCAGCAGCTTAGTACCTTACACAGATACGCAGTATTTT. It specifies CASSLVPYTDTQYF.

In its sample, this clonotype was seen a few times. The chain joins TRBV6-5 to TRBJ1-1; tentatively, D is TRBD1 (6 bases). Germline V gives CDR1 MNHEY, CDR2 SVGAGI. The CDR3 runs to 13 residues. V was clipped by 7 bases and J by 2 bases, with 11 bases between them. CDR3 residues: CASTPDRNTEAFF. The CDR3 bases are TGTGCCAGCACCCCGGACAGAAACACTGAAGCTTTCTTT.

The V gene is TRBV19, the J gene TRBJ1-2; perhaps TRBD1 as D (5 bases). V was trimmed by 6 bases and J by 5 bases, leaving 13 bases between them. CDR3 length: 13 amino acids. Germline V gene sequence: CDR1 LNHDA, CDR2 SQIVND (reference sequence). The CDR3 bases are TGTGCCAGTAGCTACCCCAGGGATTATGGCTACACCTTC. This codes for CASSYPRDYGYTF.

This clonotype was counted ten times or more. The chain couples TRBV21-1 to TRBJ2-1; the table's D gene call, TRBD1, was not cross checked with the DNA. TRBV21-1 is annotated as a pseudogene. The CDR3 is 16 amino acids. This chain's CDR3 is CASSKPRGVTYNEQFF. The CDR3, as DNA: TGTGCCAGCAGCAAACCTCGAGGGGTCACGTACAATGAGCAGTTCTTC.

In its sample, this clonotype was seen many times. The CDR3 spells CASSARIAKNIQYF. Here the CDR3 DNA reads TGTGCCAGCAGCGCCAGGATAGCCAAAAACATTCAGTACTTC. The chain couples TRBV11-2 to TRBJ2-4; D unclear. With 5 bases removed from V and 0 bases from J, the gap between germline ends came to 8 bases. Germline CDR1 and CDR2: SGHAT and FQNNGV. The CDR3 length is 14 residues.

This clonotype was detected a few times. The chain uses TRBV12-5 and TRBJ2-1; D perhaps matches TRBD2 (5 bases). Trimming removed 0 bases at V and 6 bases at J, with 12 bases between. The CDR3 has 15 residues. The germline V gene encodes CDR1 LGHNT and CDR2 FRNRAP. Here the CDR3 reads CASGLVHDRGNEQFF. The CDR3 region has the DNA TGTGCTAGTGGTTTGGTACACGACCGGGGCAATGAGCAGTTCTTC.

This chain links TRBV11-2 with TRBJ2-3, with TRBD2 matching 11 bases. The CDR3 extends over 14 amino acids. After removal of 0 bases from V and 14 bases from J, the junction contained 7 bases not matched to a gene. CDR1 and CDR2 (germline): SGHAT, FQNNGV. The CDR3: CASSLERLAGILYF. The CDR3 DNA sequence: TGTGCCAGCAGCTTAGAAAGACTAGCGGGAATTCTGTATTTT.

This clonotype has only a few counts. This sequence joins TRBV20-1 and TRBJ2-1, with 7 bases fitting TRBD1. CDR3 size: 12 residues. The germline V gene has CDR1 DFQATT and CDR2 SNEGSKA (reference sequence). With V trimmed by 0 bases and J by 12 bases, 5 bases remained unmatched. The CDR3 loop reads CSARDPTGRQFF. The DNA for the CDR3 is TGCAGTGCTAGAGATCCGACAGGGAGGCAGTTCTTC.

This clonotype was seen a few times. Here the CDR3 DNA reads TGCAGTGCTAGAGGCACCCGGGACAGGGCCTACGAGCAGTACTTC. Protein product: CSARGTRDRAYEQYF. The V and J genes are TRBV20-1 and TRBJ2-7; TRBD1 agrees at 9 bases. The CDR3 runs 15 residues. The junction had 6 bases not matched to a gene; V was cut back by 1 base and J by 2 bases. From germline, CDR1 is DFQATT and CDR2 SNEGSKA (reference sequence).

This sequence joins TRBV7-2 and TRBJ1-2; a possible D gene is TRBD1 (5 bases). The CDR3 consists of 14 residues. From germline, CDR1 is SGHTA and CDR2 FQGNSA. V was clipped by 0 bases and J by 6 bases, with 11 bases between them. CDR3 DNA sequence: TGTGCCAGCAGCTTAGCGCGGGGGTCGGATGGCTACACCTTC. Amino acid sequence: CASSLARGSDGYTF.

This clonotype was picked up a small number of times. The gene calls are TRBV7-9 and TRBJ2-7, with 9 bases fitting TRBD1. V was clipped by 6 bases and J by 3 bases; unmatched bases: 6. The CDR3 spans 14 residues. In germline, CDR1 is SEHNR, CDR2 FQNEAQ (reference sequence). CDR3 protein: CASRSADRGYEQYF. The CDR3 DNA reads TGTGCCAGCAGGTCCGCGGACAGGGGCTACGAGCAGTACTTC.

The chain recombines TRBV5-1 with TRBJ2-1, with 8 bases aligning to TRBD1. Germline-derived CDR1 and CDR2 are SGHRS and YFSETQ. With V trimmed by 5 bases and J by 5 bases, 6 bases remained unmatched. This CDR3 is built from 14 residues. The CDR3 loop is CASSPDRANNEQFF. DNA of the CDR3: TGCGCCAGCAGTCCGGACAGGGCCAACAATGAGCAGTTCTTC. The complete variable domain, with remaining parts taken from reference TRBV5-1 and TRBJ2-1, reads KAGVTQTPRYLIKTRGQQVTLSCSPISGHRSVSWYQQTPGQGLQFLFEYFSETQRNKGNFPGRFSGRQFSNSRSEMNVSTLELGDSALYLCASSPDRANNEQFFGPGTRLTVL.